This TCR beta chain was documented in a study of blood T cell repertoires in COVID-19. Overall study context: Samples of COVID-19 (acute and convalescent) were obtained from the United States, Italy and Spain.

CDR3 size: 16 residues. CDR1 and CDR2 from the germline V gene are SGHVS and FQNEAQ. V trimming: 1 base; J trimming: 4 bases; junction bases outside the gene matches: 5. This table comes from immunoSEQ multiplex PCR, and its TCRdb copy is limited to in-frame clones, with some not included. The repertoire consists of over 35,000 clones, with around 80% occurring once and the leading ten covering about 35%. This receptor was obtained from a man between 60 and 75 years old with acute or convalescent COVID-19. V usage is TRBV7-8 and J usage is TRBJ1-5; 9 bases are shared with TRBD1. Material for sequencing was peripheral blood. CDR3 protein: CASSLEQGALNQPQHF. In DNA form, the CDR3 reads TGTGCCAGCAGCTTAGAACAGGGGGCACTTAATCAGCCCCAGCATTTT.